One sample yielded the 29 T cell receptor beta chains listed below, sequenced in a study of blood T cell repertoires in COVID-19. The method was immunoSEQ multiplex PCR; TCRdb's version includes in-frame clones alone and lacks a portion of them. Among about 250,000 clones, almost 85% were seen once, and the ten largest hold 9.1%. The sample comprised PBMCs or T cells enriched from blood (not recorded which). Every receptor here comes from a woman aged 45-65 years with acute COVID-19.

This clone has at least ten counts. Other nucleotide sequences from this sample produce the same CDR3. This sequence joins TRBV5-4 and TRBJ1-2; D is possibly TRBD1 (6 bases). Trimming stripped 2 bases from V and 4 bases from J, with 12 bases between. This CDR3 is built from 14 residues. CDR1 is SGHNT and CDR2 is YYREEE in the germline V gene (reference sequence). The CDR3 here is CASSFRGGGYGYTF. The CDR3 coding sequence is TGTGCCAGCAGCTTTCGGGGGGGCGGCTATGGCTACACCTTC.

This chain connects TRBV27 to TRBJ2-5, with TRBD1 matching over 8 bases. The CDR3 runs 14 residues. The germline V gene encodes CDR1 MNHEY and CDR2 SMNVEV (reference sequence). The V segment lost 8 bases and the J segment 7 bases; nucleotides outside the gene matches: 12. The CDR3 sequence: CASGFSDRAATQYF. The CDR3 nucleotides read TGTGCCAGCGGGTTTTCGGACAGGGCGGCGACCCAGTACTTC.

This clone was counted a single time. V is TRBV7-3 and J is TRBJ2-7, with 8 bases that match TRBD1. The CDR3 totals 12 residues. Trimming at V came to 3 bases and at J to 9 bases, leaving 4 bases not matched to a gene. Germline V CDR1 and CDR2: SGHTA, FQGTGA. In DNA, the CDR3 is TGTGCCAGCAGCTTCGGACAGGGCAGGCAGTACTTC. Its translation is CASSFGQGRQYF.

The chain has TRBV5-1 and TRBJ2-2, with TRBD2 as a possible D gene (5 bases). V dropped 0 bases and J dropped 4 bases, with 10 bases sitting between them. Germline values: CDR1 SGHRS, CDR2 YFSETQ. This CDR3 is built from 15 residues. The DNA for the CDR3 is TGCGCCAGCAGCTTGGCTCGGGGATCCACCGGGGAGCTGTTTTTT. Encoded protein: CASSLARGSTGELFF.

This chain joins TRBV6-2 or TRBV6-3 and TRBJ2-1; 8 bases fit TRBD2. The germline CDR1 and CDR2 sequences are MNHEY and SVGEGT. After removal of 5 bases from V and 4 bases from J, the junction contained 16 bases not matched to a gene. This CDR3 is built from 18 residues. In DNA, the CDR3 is TGTGCCAGCAGTAAAGGTCCCCTCAGCGGGGGCCTATACAATGAGCAGTTCTTC. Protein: CASSKGPLSGGLYNEQFF.

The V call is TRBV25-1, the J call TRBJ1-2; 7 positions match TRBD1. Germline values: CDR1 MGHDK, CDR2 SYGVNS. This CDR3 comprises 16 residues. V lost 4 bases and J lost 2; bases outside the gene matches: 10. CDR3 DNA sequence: TGTGCCAGCAGTGCCGATAGGGGGCCGCGGAACTATGGCTACACCTTC. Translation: CASSADRGPRNYGYTF.

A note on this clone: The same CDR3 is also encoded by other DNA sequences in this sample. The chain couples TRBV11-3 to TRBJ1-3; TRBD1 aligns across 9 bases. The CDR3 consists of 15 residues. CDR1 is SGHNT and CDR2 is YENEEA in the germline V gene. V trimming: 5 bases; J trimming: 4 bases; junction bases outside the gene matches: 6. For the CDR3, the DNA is TGTGCCAGCAGCCCCGGACAGGGGCCCGGAAACACCATATATTTT. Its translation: CASSPGQGPGNTIYF.

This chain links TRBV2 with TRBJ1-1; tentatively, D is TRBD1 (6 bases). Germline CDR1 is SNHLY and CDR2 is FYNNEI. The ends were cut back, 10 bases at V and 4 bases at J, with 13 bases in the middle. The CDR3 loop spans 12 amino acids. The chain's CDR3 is CANYGQPTEAFF. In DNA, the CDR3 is TGTGCCAACTACGGACAGCCCACTGAAGCTTTCTTT. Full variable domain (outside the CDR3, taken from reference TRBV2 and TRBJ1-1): EPEVTQTPSHQVTQMGQEVILRCVPISNHLYFYWYRQILGQKVEFLVSFYNNEISEKSEIFDDQFSVERPDGSNFTLKIRSTKLEDSAMYFCANYGQPTEAFFGQGTRLTVV.

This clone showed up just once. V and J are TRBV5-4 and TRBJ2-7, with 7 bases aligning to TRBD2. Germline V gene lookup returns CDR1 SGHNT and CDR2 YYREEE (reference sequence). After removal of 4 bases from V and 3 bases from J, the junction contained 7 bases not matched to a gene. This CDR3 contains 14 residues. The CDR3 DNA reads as TGTGCCAGCAGCGGCGGGGGTAGCCTCTACGAGCAGTACTTC. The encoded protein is CASSGGGSLYEQYF.

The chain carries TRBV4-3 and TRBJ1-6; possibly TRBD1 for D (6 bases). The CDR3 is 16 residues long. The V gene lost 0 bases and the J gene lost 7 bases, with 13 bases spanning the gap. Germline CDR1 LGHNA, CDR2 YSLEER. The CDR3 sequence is CASSQDGGARNSPLHF. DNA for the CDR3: TGCGCCAGCAGCCAAGATGGGGGGGCGCGAAATTCACCCCTCCACTTT.

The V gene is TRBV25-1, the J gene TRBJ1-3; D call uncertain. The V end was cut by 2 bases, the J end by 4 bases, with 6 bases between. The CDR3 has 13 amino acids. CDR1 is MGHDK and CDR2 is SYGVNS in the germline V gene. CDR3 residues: CASSEAGGNTIYF. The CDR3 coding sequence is TGTGCCAGCAGTGAAGCCGGGGGAAACACCATATATTTT.

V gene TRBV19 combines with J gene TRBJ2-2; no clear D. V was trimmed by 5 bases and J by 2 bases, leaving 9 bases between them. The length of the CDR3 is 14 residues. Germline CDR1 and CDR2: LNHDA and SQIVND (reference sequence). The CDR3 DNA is TGTGCCAGTAGTTCGGGTGGTAACACCGGGGAGCTGTTTTTT. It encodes CASSSGGNTGELFF.

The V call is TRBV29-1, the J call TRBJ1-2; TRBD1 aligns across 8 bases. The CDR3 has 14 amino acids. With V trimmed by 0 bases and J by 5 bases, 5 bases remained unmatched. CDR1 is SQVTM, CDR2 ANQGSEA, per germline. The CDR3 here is CSVEDSGQGYGYTF. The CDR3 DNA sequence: TGCAGCGTTGAAGATTCAGGACAGGGATATGGCTACACCTTC.

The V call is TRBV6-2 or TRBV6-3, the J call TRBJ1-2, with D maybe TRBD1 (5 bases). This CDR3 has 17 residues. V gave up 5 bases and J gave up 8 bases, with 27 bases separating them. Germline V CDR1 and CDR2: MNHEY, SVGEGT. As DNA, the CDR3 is TGTGCCAGCAGTCCCATTACTTTCGACAGTACCCGTGTCGGCTACACCTTC. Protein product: CASSPITFDSTRVGYTF.

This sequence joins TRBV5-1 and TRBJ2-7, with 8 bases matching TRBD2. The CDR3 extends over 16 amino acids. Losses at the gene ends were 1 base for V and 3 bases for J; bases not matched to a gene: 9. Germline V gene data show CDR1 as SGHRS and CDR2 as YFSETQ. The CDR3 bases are TGCGCCAGCAGCTTGTCGGGACCCCGGGGGGGCTACGAGCAGTACTTC. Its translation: CASSLSGPRGGYEQYF.

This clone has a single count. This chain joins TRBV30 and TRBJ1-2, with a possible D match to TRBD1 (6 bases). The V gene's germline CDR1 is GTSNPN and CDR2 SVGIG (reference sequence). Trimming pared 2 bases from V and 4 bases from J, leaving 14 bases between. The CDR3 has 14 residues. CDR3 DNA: TGTGCCTGGAGTAGGGGGGGACGGTCCTATGGCTACACCTTC. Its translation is CAWSRGGRSYGYTF. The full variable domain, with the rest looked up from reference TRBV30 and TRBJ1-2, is SQTIHQWPATLVQPVGSPLSLECTVEGTSNPNLYWYRQAAGRGLQLLFYSVGIGQISSEVPQNLSASRPQDRQFILSSKKLLLSDSGFYLCAWSRGGRSYGYTFGSGTRLTVV.

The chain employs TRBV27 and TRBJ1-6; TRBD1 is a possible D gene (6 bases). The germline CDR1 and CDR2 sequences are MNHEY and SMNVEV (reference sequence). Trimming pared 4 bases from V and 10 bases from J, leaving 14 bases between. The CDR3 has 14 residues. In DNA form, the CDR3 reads TGTGCCAGCAGTTCGGACAGAGTAGCCTCACCCCTCCACTTT. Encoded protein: CASSSDRVASPLHF.

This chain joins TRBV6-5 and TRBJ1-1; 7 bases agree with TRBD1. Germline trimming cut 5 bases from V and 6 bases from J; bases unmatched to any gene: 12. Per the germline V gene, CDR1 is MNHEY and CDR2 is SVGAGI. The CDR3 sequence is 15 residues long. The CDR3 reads CASSLEGGRRAEAFF. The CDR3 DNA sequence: TGTGCCAGCAGTCTAGAAGGGGGCCGACGGGCTGAAGCTTTCTTT.

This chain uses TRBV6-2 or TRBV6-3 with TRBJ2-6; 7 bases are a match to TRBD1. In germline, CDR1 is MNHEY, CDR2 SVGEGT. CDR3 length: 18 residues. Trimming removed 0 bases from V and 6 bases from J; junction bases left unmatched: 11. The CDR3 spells CASSYSQGVGLLANVLTF. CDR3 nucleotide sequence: TGTGCCAGCAGTTACTCCCAGGGGGTTGGGCTCTTGGCCAACGTCCTGACTTTC.

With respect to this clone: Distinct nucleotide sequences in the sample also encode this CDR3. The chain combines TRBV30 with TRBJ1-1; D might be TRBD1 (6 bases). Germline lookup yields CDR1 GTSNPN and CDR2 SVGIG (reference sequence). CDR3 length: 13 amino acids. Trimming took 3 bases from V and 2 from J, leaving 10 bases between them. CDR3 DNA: TGTGCCTGGAGCGACAGGAGAAACACTGAAGCTTTCTTT. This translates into CAWSDRRNTEAFF.

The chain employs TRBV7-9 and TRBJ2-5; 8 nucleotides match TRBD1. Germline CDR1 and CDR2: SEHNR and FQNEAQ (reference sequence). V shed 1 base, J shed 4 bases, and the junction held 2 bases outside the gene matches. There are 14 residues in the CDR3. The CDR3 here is CASSLGDRIETQYF. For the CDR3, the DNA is TGTGCCAGCAGCTTAGGGGACAGGATAGAGACCCAGTACTTC. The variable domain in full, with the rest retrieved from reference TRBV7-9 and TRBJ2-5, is DTGVSQNPRHKITKRGQNVTFRCDPISEHNRLYWYRQTLGQGPEFLTYFQNEAQLEKSRLLSDRFSAERPKGSFSTLEIQRTEQGDSAMYLCASSLGDRIETQYFGPGTRLLVL.

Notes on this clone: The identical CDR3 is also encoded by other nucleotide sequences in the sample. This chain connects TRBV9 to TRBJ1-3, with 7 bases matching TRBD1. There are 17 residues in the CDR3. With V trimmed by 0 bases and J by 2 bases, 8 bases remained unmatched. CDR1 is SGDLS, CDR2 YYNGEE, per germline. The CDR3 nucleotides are TGTGCCAGCAGCGTAGATCCCCCGACAGGGCCTGGAAACACCATATATTTT. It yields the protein CASSVDPPTGPGNTIYF. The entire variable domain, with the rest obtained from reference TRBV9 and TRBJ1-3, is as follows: DSGVTQTPKHLITATGQRVTLRCSPRSGDLSVYWYQQSLDQGLQFLIQYYNGEERAKGNILERFSAQQFPDLHSELNLSSLELGDSALYFCASSVDPPTGPGNTIYFGEGSWLTVV.

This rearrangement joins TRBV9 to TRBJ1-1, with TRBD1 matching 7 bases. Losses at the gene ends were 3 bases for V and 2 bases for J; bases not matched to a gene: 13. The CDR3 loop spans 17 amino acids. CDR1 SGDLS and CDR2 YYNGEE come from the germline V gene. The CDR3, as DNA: TGTGCCAGCAGCGACCAGCCCCAGGGGGGACCCAACACTGAAGCTTTCTTT. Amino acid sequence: CASSDQPQGGPNTEAFF.

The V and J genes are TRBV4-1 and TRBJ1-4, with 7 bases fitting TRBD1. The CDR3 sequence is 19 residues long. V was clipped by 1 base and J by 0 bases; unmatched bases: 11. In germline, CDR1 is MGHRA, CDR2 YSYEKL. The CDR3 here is CASSQAIRDRPATNEKLFF. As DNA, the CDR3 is TGCGCCAGCAGCCAAGCCATTCGGGACAGACCGGCAACTAATGAAAAACTGTTTTTT.

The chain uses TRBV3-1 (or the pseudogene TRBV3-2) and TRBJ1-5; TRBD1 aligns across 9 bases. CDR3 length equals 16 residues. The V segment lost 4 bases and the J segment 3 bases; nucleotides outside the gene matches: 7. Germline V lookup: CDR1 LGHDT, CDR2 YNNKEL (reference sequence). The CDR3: CASSPRQGGNNQPQHF. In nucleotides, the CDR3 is TGTGCCAGCAGCCCACGACAGGGGGGGAACAATCAGCCCCAGCATTTT.

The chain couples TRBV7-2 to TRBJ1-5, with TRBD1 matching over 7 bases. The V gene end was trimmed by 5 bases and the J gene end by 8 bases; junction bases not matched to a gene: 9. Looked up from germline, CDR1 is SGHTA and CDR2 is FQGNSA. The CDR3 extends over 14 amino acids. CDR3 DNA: TGTGCCAGCAGCCAAAACAGGGGTTCTGAGCCCCAGCATTTT. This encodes CASSQNRGSEPQHF. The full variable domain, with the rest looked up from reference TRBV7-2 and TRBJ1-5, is GAGVSQSPSNKVTEKGKDVELRCDPISGHTALYWYRQSLGQGLEFLIYFQGNSAPDKSGLPSDRFSAERTGGSVSTLTIQRTQQEDSAVYLCASSQNRGSEPQHFGDGTRLSIL.

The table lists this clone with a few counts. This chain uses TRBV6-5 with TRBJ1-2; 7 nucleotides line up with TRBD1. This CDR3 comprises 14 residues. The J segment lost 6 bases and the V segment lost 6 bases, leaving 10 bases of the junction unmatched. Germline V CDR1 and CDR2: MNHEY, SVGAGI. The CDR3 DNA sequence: TGTGCCAGCAGCCCCACCACAGGGGTCCATGGCTACACCTTC. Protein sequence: CASSPTTGVHGYTF.

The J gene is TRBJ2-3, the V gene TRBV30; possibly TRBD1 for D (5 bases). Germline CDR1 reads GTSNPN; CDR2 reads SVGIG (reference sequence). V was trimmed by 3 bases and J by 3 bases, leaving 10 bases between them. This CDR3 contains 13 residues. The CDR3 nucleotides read TGTGCCTGGAGAGACAAGGGGACAGATACGCAGTATTTT. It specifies CAWRDKGTDTQYF.

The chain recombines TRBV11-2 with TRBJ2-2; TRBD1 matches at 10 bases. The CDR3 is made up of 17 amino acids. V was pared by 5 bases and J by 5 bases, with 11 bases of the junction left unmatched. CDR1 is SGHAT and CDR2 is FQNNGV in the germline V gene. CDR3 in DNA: TGTGCCAGCAGCCCAAGGACAGGGGGGGTTTCAACCGGGGAGCTGTTTTTT. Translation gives CASSPRTGGVSTGELFF. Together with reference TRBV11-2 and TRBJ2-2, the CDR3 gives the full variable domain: EAGVAQSPRYKIIEKRQSVAFWCNPISGHATLYWYQQILGQGPKLLIQFQNNGVVDDSQLPKDRFSAERLKGVDSTLKIQPAKLEDSAVYLCASSPRTGGVSTGELFFGEGSRLTVL.